Sequencing of this T cell receptor beta chain was carried out in a study of shared clonotypes between healthy human individuals. At the level of the study: Each donor contributed plates that comprised three CD4 naive, three CD4 memory, two CD8 naive and one CD8 memory. Findings of the study overall: Sharing of clonotypes among donors was expected to vary with sequencing depth.

In its sample, this clone was seen once. The antigen remains undetermined. One junction end disagrees with the germline gene, perhaps due to a read error. Deep was the level at which the assay was run. Profiling relied on immunoSEQ multiplex PCR, and the TCRdb table lists in-frame clones only, not all of them. The data contain millions of clones, just under 95% of them seen just once; the ten biggest clones take up around 1.1%. The CDR3 is 15 amino acids. CDR1 is LGHNA and CDR2 is YSLEER in the germline V gene. CD8 cells classed as naive were CD45RO-negative and positively selected for CCR7, excluding terminally differentiated effector memory CD45RA+ cells.

Sequenced input: naive CD8+ T cells sorted from blood. This sequence joins TRBV4-3 and TRBJ2-3; D is possibly TRBD1 (5 bases). The receptor's source is a man younger than 35 in good health. DNA of the CDR3: TGCGCCAGCAGCCTTCTCGACAGCAGCATAGATACGCAGTATTTT. Amino acid sequence: CASSLLDSSIDTQYF.